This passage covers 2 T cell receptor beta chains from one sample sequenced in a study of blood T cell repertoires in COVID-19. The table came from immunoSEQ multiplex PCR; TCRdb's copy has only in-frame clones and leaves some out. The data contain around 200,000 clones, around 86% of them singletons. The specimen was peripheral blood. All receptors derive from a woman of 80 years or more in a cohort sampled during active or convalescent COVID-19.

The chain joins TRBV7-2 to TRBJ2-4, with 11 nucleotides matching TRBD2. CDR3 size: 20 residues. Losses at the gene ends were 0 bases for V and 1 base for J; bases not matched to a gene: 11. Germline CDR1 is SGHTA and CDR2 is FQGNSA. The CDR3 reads CASSLARGSGGAYAKNIQYF. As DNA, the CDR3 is TGTGCCAGCAGCTTAGCCCGGGGTAGCGGGGGGGCGTATGCCAAAAACATTCAGTACTTC.

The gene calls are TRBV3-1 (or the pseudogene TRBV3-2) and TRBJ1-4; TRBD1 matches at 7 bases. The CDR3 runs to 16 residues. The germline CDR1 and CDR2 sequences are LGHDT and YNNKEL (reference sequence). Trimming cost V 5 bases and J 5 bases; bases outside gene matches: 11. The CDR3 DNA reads TGTGCCAGCAGCAAGGGGGTCGGGACAGTGAATGAAAAACTGTTTTTT. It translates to CASSKGVGTVNEKLFF.